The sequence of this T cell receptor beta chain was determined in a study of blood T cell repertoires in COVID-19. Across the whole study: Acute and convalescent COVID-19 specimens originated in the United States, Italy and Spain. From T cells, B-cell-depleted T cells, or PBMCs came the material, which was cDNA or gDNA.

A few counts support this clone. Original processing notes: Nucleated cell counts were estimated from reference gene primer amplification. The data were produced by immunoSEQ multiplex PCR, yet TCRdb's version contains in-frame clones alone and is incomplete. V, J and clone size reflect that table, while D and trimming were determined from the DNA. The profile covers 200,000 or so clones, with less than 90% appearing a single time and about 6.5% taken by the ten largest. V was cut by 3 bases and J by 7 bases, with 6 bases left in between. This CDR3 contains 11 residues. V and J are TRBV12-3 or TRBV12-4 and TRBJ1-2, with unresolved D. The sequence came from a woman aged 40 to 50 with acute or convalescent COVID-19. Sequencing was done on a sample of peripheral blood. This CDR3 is CASSLGSGYTF. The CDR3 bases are TGTGCCAGCAGTTTGGGGAGTGGCTACACCTTC.